The TCR beta chain described here comes from a study of somatic mutations in cytotoxic T cells in rheumatoid arthritis. Study at large: Patient blood (approximately 30 ml EDTA) was taken immediately after diagnosis and before treatment. Selected populations of V beta antibody-stained T cells underwent flow sorting at nearly 100% purity; these encompassed V beta1+ cells subjected to TCRB sequencing.

A note on this clone: The antigen remains undetermined.

Notes on the study in general: Statistical analysis of the slight TRBV07 underrepresentation in rheumatoid arthritis patients did not adjust for multiple comparisons.

Assay: immunoSEQ multiplex PCR; the TCRdb copy retains only in-frame clones and omits some. Found here are tens of thousands of clones, approximately 82% of them singletons; the top ten hold roughly an eighth. CDR3 length: 13 residues. CDR1 and CDR2 (germline): MDHEN, SYDVKM. Trimming left V 4 bases short and J 3 bases short, with 10 bases between. The chain employs TRBV28 and TRBJ2-7; D remains ambiguous. Sequencing input: CD8+ T cells sorted from blood. This receptor was identified in an adult with rheumatoid arthritis. Written as DNA, the CDR3 is TGTGCCAGCAGTTCCCGTAGGGTCTACGAGCAGTACTTC. Residues: CASSSRRVYEQYF.